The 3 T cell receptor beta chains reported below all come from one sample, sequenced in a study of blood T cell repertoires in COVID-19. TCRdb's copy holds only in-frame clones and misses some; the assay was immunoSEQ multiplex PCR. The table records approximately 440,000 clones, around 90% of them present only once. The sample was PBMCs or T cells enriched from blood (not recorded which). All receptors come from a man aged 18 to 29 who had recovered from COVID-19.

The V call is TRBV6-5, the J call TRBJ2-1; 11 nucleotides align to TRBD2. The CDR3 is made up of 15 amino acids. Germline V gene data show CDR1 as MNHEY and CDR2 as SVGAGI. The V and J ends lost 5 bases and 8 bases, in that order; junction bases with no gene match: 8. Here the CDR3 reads CASSRMTSGTDEQFF. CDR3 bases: TGTGCCAGCAGTAGAATGACTAGCGGGACGGATGAGCAGTTCTTC.

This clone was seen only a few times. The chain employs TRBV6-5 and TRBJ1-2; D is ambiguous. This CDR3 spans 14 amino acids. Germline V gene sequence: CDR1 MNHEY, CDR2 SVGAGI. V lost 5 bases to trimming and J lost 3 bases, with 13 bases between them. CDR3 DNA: TGTGCCAGCAGTCCCCAAGGAGGCCACTATGGCTACACCTTC. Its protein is CASSPQGGHYGYTF.

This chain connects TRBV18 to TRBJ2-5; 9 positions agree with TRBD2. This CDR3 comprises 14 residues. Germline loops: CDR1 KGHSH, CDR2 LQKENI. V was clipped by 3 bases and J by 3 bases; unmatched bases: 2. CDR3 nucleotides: TGTGCCAGCTCACCCATAGCGGGGGAAGAGACCCAGTACTTC. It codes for CASSPIAGEETQYF.